This T cell receptor beta chain was observed in a study of Graves' ophthalmopathy and Graves' hyperthyroidism. This clonotype was recorded at least ten times. From RNA, the CDR3 regions of TCR beta chains were amplified and sequenced. HTBI-primed first-round RT-PCR preceded second-round multiplex PCR. TCRdb fed the multiplex PCR reads into MiXCR, producing one record per CDR3 protein. The table includes over 450,000 distinct CDR3 sequences, 13% to 15% detected once. This CDR3 has 15 residues. CDR1 and CDR2 (germline): MNHEY, SVGAGI. Germline trimming cut 2 bases from V and 2 bases from J; bases unmatched to any gene: 4.

The rearrangement uses TRBV6-5 and TRBJ1-2; 8 positions agree with TRBD1. The source of this sequence is a woman aged 25 to 45 with Graves' ophthalmopathy. The sequencing sample was made of blood. In DNA, the CDR3 is TGTGCCAGCAGTTACAAAGGACAGGGCAACTATGGCTACACCTTC. Translated, it gives CASSYKGQGNYGYTF.